This TCR beta chain was retrieved from a study of T cells after yellow fever vaccination. TCRdb recomputed calls from the 5' RACE reads with MiXCR, one row per CDR3 protein. The sample shows approximately 61,000 distinct CDR3 sequences, around 6.5% of them seen only once. The CDR3 is made up of 16 amino acids. Germline V gene lookup returns CDR1 LGHNA and CDR2 YSLEER. V was pared by 1 base and J by 10 bases, with 9 bases of the junction left unmatched. This clonotype was counted only a few times. The rearrangement joins TRBV4-3 to TRBJ2-1; 11 nucleotides agree with TRBD2. This specimen was CD8+ T cells sorted from PBMCs, taken on the day of the first yellow fever vaccination. The receptor's source is a man younger than 35 who received the YFV17D yellow fever vaccine. Here the CDR3 DNA reads TGCGCCAGCAGCCAAGTAGCGGGGGGGCGGAATGAAGAGCAGTTCTTC. It specifies CASSQVAGGRNEEQFF.